What follows are 3 T cell receptor beta chains derived from one specimen sequenced in a study of blood T cells in healthy people across ages. Using a J-beta primer mix together with a sample-barcoded 5' primer, a second PCR was run for roughly 6 to 12 cycles. TCRdb called the 5' RACE reads again in MiXCR, with one record for every CDR3 protein. The sample has about 1.6 million distinct CDR3 sequences; 30% to 40% are singletons. The sequencing input was blood. The receptor source for this set is a woman aged 25-40 years in good health.

This clonotype was detected a few times. The CDR3 sequence is CASSSGLAGLGYNEQFF. In DNA form, the CDR3 reads TGTGCCAGCAGCTCCGGACTAGCGGGGCTAGGCTACAATGAGCAGTTCTTC. The V gene is TRBV28, the J gene TRBJ2-1; 12 bases map to TRBD2. Germline V gene data show CDR1 as MDHEN and CDR2 as SYDVKM. The ends lost 6 bases at V and 3 bases at J; junction bases unmatched: 9. The CDR3 sequence is 17 residues long.

The chain joins TRBV7-2 to TRBJ1-2, with 7 bases aligning to TRBD1. Germline CDR1 SGHTA, CDR2 FQGNSA. Losses at the gene ends were 5 bases for V and 2 bases for J; bases not matched to a gene: 5. This CDR3 is built from 14 residues. For the CDR3, the DNA is TGTACCAGCAGCGCGACAGGGCCAAACTATGGCTACACCTTC. It specifies CTSSATGPNYGYTF.

The chain joins TRBV24-1 to TRBJ2-3, with 7 bases matching TRBD2. The germline CDR1 and CDR2 sequences are KGHDR and SFDVKD. CDR3 length: 16 residues. The ends lost 3 bases at V and 0 bases at J; junction bases unmatched: 5. The CDR3: CATSDEASGSTDTQYF. In nucleotides, the CDR3 is TGTGCCACCAGTGATGAGGCTAGCGGAAGCACAGATACGCAGTATTTT.